The clone carrying this T cell receptor beta chain was counted at least ten times. The data belong to a study of identical twins. V shed 5 bases and J 5 bases; nucleotides not matched to a gene: 9. The CDR3 contains 16 residues. CDR1 is KGHDR and CDR2 is SFDVKD in the germline V gene. From the 5' RACE reads, TCRdb called clonotypes with MiXCR, one entry per CDR3 protein. The sample includes around 200,000 distinct CDR3 sequences, roughly a tenth of them seen just once. The specimen was memory (CD45RO+) T cells sorted from blood. The V call is TRBV24-1, the J call TRBJ2-2; 8 positions match TRBD2. The sequence came from a woman between 18 and 29 years old in good health. The CDR3 is CATSAHGTSGTGELFF. Written as DNA, the CDR3 is TGTGCCACCAGTGCCCATGGGACTAGTGGAACCGGGGAGCTGTTTTTT.